Sequencing of this T cell receptor beta chain was carried out in a study of shared clonotypes between healthy human individuals. Study-wide background: Donor ages ranged 18 to 49 years: a couple of women, a few men.

This clone was seen only a few times. Its specificity is not known. Repertoires were generated with immunoSEQ multiplex PCR, while TCRdb's copy carries only in-frame clones and drops some. The sample shows about 1.1 million clones, more than 75% of them seen only once. The CDR3 spans 9 residues. CDR1 is DFQATT and CDR2 is SNEGSKA in the germline V gene (reference sequence). V lost 6 bases and J 11 bases, leaving 10 bases between the germline ends. Within Nashville, Tennessee resided all donors, each a Caucasian adult. Whole-study results and caveats: Few donors limited the genetic and exposure-history diversity represented. Estimated clonotype richness was generally higher in naive than memory subsets.

The specimen was memory CD4+ T cells from PBMCs. The subset is: CD45RA-negative fraction. The rearrangement joins TRBV20-1 to TRBJ1-2, with unresolved D. The receptor was derived from a man aged 18 to 29 in good health. Some clones in this sample may be carry-over from other donors' samples. CDR3 sequence (DNA): TGCAGTGCCTCCGAGCGATACACCTTC. Amino acid sequence: CSASERYTF.